A selection of T cell receptor beta chains follows, all from one sample in a study of response to subunit inactivated influenza vaccine. TCRdb re-derived calls from the RT-PCR reads in MiXCR, one entry per CDR3 protein. Among some 540,000 distinct CDR3 sequences listed, approximately 24% were seen once. The sample was also linked to a second study, of T cells expressing NK-cell markers.

Sequencing was performed on CD4+ T cells sorted from PBMCs, taken about 12 days after vaccination. The receptors originated from a man aged 45 to 65 who received an inactivated influenza vaccine. Both conserved end residues are part of each CDR3. D genes are given only for firm matches. Clone sizes are given selectively: once, few, many, or a class where the clone is expanded.

TRBV6-1	NA	TRBJ1-5	few	CASSKRGPAGGSNQPQHF	TGTGCCAGCAGTAAAAGGGGACCGGCGGGTGGGAGCAATCAGCCCCAGCATTTT
TRBV18	TRBD2	TRBJ2-3	NA	CASSSPRGDGSTDTQYF	TGTGCCAGCTCATCTCCCCGGGGGGACGGCAGCACAGATACGCAGTATTTT
TRBV2	NA	TRBJ1-2	NA	CASSNSYGYTF	TGTGCCAGCTCAAACAGCTATGGCTACACCTTC
TRBV29-1	TRBD2	TRBJ2-1	once	CSVDGRADNEQFF	TGCAGCGTTGACGGGAGGGCCGACAATGAGCAGTTCTTC
TRBV4-2	TRBD2	TRBJ2-2	few	CASSQPSGGAVGELFF	TGTGCCAGCAGCCAACCTAGCGGGGGGGCCGTCGGGGAGCTGTTTTTT
TRBV20-1	NA	TRBJ2-3	few	CSAWQRESTDTQYF	TGCAGTGCTTGGCAGCGAGAAAGCACAGATACGCAGTATTTT
TRBV20-1	NA	TRBJ2-2	NA	CSAPVEGTTGELFF	TGCAGTGCTCCGGTGGAGGGGACCACCGGGGAGCTGTTTTTT
TRBV4-2	TRBD2	TRBJ2-1	NA	CASGLAGGTTTEQFF	TGTGCCAGCGGTCTGGCGGGGGGGACTACAACTGAGCAGTTCTTC
TRBV24-1	NA	TRBJ2-5	NA	CATSDYPGVETQYF	TGTGCCACCAGTGATTATCCAGGGGTAGAGACCCAGTACTTC
TRBV7-9	NA	TRBJ1-5	few	CASSLFEGMGNQPQHF	TGTGCCAGCAGCTTATTTGAAGGGATGGGCAATCAGCCCCAGCATTTT
TRBV10-2	NA	TRBJ1-2	few	CASSDTHEGYTF	TGCGCCAGCAGTGATACCCACGAGGGCTACACCTTC
TRBV20-1	NA	TRBJ2-3	few	CSANPLTSTDTQYF	TGCAGTGCAAATCCCCTGACTAGCACAGATACGCAGTATTTT
TRBV7-9	TRBD1	TRBJ2-1	many	CASSLGQGAYNEQFF	TGTGCCAGCAGCTTAGGACAGGGGGCCTACAATGAGCAGTTCTTC
TRBV28	TRBD1	TRBJ1-2	NA	CATTGGQGRSGYTF	TGTGCCACCACGGGAGGACAGGGAAGGAGTGGCTACACCTTC
TRBV29-1	TRBD2	TRBJ2-5	few	CSVTIGLAGGRGVETQYF	TGCAGCGTTACAATTGGGCTAGCGGGAGGACGGGGCGTGGAGACCCAGTACTTC
TRBV11-2	NA	TRBJ2-5	NA	CASSPQRGIGETQYF	TGTGCCAGCAGCCCCCAACGGGGGATAGGAGAGACCCAGTACTTC
TRBV4-2	NA	TRBJ2-3	few	CASSQRRDTQYF	TGTGCCAGCAGCCAACGCCGCGATACGCAGTATTTT
TRBV9	TRBD2	TRBJ2-1	few	CASSVALAGALEQFF	TGTGCCAGCAGCGTAGCCCTAGCGGGAGCTCTTGAGCAGTTCTTC
TRBV5-1	NA	TRBJ2-5	few	CASHQLTGLQETQYF	TGCGCCAGCCACCAACTGACAGGACTCCAAGAGACCCAGTACTTC
TRBV5-1	TRBD1	TRBJ1-1	NA	CASSWTGTGFGNTEAFF	TGCGCCAGCAGCTGGACCGGGACAGGGTTTGGCAACACTGAAGCTTTCTTT
TRBV4-3	NA	TRBJ1-1	few	CASSQMARQSTEAFF	TGCGCCAGCAGCCAAATGGCCCGACAGAGCACTGAAGCTTTCTTT
TRBV7-9	TRBD1	TRBJ1-5	few	CASSLGIGTGYQPQHF	TGTGCCAGCAGCTTAGGGATCGGGACAGGGTATCAGCCCCAGCATTTT
TRBV12-3/TRBV12-4	TRBD1	TRBJ1-2	few	CASSLGTGGVYGYTF	TGTGCCAGCAGTCTCGGGACAGGGGGAGTCTATGGCTACACCTTC
TRBV3-1	NA	TRBJ1-1	many	CASSQGVRNTEAFF	TGTGCCAGCAGCCAAGGGGTGCGGAACACTGAAGCTTTCTTT
TRBV6-1	TRBD1	TRBJ2-7	few	CASSGGTGFSYEQYF	TGTGCCAGCAGTGGGGGGACAGGTTTCTCCTACGAGCAGTACTTC
TRBV12-3/TRBV12-4	NA	TRBJ1-2	few	CASSTPVRGGYTF	TGTGCCAGCTCTACCCCGGTCCGAGGAGGCTACACCTTC
TRBV5-6	TRBD1	TRBJ2-3	few	CASSVGQGAGTDTQYF	TGTGCCAGCAGCGTGGGACAGGGGGCCGGCACAGATACGCAGTATTTT
TRBV12-3/TRBV12-4	NA	TRBJ2-7	NA	CASSTRVEQYF	TGTGCCAGCAGTACTAGGGTTGAGCAGTACTTC
TRBV5-6	NA	TRBJ2-1	few	CASSLPGTEQFF	TGTGCCAGCAGCTTGCCGGGGACAGAGCAGTTCTTC